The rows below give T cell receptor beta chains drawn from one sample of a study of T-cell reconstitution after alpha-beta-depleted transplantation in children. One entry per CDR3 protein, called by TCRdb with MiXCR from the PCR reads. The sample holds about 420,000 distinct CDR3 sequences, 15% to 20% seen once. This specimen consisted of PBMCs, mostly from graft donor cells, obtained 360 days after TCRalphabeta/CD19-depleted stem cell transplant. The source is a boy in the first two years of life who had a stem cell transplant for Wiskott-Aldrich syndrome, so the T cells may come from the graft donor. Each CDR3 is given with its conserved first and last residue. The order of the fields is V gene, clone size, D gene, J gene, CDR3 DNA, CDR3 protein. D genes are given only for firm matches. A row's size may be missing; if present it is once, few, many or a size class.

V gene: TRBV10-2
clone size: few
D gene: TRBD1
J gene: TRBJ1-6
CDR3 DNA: TGCGCCAGCAGTGGACAGGGGAATAATTCACCCCTCCACTTT
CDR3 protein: CASSGQGNNSPLHF

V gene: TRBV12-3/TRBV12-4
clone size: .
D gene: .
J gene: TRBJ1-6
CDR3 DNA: TGTGCCAGCGGGGAGAGTAATTCACCCCTCCACTTT
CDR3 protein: CASGESNSPLHF

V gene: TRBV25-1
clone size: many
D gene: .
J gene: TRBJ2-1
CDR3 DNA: TGTGCCAGCAGTGATAGGTCCACTACCCCGAAATACAATGAGCAGTTCTTC
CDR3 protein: CASSDRSTTPKYNEQFF

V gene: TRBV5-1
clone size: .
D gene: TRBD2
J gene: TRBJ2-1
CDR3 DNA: TGCGCCAGCAGCTTGGGGACTAGAAGTAATGAGCAGTTCTTC
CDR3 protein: CASSLGTRSNEQFF

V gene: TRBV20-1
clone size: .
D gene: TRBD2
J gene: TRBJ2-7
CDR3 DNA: TGCAGTGCTAGAGGCCTAGAGGGAGGGTACGAGCAGTACTTC
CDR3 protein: CSARGLEGGYEQYF

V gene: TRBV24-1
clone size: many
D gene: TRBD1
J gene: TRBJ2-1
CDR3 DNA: TGTGCCACCAGTGATTCGGGACAGGCTCACAATGAGCAGTTCTTC
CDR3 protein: CATSDSGQAHNEQFF

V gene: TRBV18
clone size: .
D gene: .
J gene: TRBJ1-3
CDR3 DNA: TGTGCCAGCTCACCACCGGTGGGAGGAAACACCATATATTTT
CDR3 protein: CASSPPVGGNTIYF

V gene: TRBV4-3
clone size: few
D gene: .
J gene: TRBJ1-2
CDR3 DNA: TGCGCCAGCAGCCAAGATGCCCGAAGTGTTGGCTACACCTTC
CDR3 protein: CASSQDARSVGYTF

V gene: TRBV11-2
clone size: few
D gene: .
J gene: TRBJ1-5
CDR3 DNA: TGTGCCAGCAGCCCTGGACTGCTCAATCAGCCCCAGCATTTT
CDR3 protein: CASSPGLLNQPQHF

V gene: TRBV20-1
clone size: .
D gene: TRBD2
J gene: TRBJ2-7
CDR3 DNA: TGCAGTGCTAGTCCCCAGCGGGGGGGACACGAGCAGTACTTC
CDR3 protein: CSASPQRGGHEQYF

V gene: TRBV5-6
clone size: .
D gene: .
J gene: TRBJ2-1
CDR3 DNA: TGTGCCAGCAGCCCGGTACCCTCCTACAATGAGCAGTTCTTC
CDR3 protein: CASSPVPSYNEQFF

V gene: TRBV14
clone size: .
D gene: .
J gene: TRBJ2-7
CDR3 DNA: TGTGCCAGCAGCTACACCACGAGGAGCTACGAGCAGTACTTC
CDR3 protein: CASSYTTRSYEQYF

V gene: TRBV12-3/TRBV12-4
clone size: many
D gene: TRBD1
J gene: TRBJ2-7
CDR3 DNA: TGTGCCAGCAGTTCTCGACAGGGTTACGAGCAGTACTTC
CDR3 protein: CASSSRQGYEQYF

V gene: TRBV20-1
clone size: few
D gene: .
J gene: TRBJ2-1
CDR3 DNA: TGCAGTGCTAGAGATGTGGGCAGGGTATACAATGAGCAGTTCTTC
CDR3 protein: CSARDVGRVYNEQFF

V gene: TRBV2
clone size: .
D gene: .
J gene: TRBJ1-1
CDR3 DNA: TGTGCCAGCAGTGAAGCCTCCCGGACTGAAGCTTTCTTT
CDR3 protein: CASSEASRTEAFF

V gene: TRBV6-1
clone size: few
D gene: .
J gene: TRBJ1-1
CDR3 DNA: TGTGCCAGCAGACAGAGGGGCCGCTCTGAAGCTTTCTTT
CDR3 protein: CASRQRGRSEAFF

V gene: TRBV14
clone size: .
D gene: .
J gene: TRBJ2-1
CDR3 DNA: TGTGCCCCGAGATGGAAAGCTTACTACAATGAGCAGTTCTTC
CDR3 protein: CAPRWKAYYNEQFF

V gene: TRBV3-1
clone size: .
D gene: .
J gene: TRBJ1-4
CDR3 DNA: TGTGCCAGCAGCTACCGACGGGCAACTAATGAAAAACTGTTTTTT
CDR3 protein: CASSYRRATNEKLFF

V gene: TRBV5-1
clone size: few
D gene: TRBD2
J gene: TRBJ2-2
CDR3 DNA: TGCGCCAGCAGCTGGGGACTAGCGGGGGTGACGAACACCGGGGAGCTGTTTTTT
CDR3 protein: CASSWGLAGVTNTGELFF

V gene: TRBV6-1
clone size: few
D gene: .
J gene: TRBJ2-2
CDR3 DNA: TGTGCCAGCAGCTTGAGGTCCTTAAACACCGGGGAGCTGTTTTTT
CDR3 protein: CASSLRSLNTGELFF

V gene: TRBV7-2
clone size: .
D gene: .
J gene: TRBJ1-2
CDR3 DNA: TGTGCCAGCAGCATGAGTGCCGGGACGCTCTATGGCTACACCTTC
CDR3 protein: CASSMSAGTLYGYTF

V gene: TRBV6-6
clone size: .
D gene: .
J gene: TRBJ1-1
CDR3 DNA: TGTGCCAGCAAGTTACCCGTCGCTGAAGCTTTCTTT
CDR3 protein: CASKLPVAEAFF

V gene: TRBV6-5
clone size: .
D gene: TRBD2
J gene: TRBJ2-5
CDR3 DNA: TGTGCCAGCAGTTACTCGAGGACTAGCGGCCAAGAGACCCAGTACTTC
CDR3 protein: CASSYSRTSGQETQYF

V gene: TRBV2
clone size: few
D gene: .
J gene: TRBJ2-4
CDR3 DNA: TGTGCCAGCAGTGAGGGGGTCCTCCTAGCCAAAAACATTCAGTACTTC
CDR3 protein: CASSEGVLLAKNIQYF

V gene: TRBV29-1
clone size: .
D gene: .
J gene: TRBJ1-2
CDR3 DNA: TGCAGCGTTGCGGACAGCGCCTATGGCTACACCTTC
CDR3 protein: CSVADSAYGYTF

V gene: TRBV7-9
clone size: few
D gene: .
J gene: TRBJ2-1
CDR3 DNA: TGTGCCAGCAGCTTAGCAATAGGCTCCGATGAGCAGTTCTTC
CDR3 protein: CASSLAIGSDEQFF

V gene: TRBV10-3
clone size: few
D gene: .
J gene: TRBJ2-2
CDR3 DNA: TGTGCCATCAGTCCGACTAGTACCGGGGAGCTGTTTTTT
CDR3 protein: CAISPTSTGELFF

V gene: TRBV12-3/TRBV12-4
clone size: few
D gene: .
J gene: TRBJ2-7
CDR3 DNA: TGTGCCAGCAGTTTAAAATGGGGGTTCGGTTTCGGGCAGTACTTC
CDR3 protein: CASSLKWGFGFGQYF

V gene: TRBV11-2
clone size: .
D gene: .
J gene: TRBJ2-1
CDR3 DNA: TGTGCCAGCAGTACCCCCTTACGGGAGTGGGATGAGCAGTTCTTC
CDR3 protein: CASSTPLREWDEQFF

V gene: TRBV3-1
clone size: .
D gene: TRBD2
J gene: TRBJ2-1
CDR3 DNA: TGTGCCAGCAGCCAGGGGACTAGCGGCAATGAGCAGTTCTTC
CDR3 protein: CASSQGTSGNEQFF

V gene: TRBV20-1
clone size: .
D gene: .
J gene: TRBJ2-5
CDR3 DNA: TGCAGTGCTAGAGATATTGGCAGGCCTACGGGGGACCAGTACTTC
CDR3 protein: CSARDIGRPTGDQYF

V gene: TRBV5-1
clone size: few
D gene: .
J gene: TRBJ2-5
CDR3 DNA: TGCGCCAGCAGCTTGAATCCAAGAGACTCGGGGACCCAGTACTTC
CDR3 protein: CASSLNPRDSGTQYF

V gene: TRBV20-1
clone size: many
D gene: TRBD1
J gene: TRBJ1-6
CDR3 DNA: TGCAGTGCTAGAGCCGGGACAGGGACTTCACCCCTCCACTTT
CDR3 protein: CSARAGTGTSPLHF

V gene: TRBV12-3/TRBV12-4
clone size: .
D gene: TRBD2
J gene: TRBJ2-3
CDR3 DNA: TGTGCCAGCAGTCCCTCCCCCTCTAGCGGGGGGACTACAGATACGCAGTATTTT
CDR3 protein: CASSPSPSSGGTTDTQYF

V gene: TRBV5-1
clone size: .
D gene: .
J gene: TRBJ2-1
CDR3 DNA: TGCGCCAGCAGCTTGGAGCATTACAATGAGCAGTTCTTC
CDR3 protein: CASSLEHYNEQFF

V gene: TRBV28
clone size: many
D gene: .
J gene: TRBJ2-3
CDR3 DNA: TGTGCCAGCTCGCGGACCCTAGCAAGCACAGATACGCAGTATTTT
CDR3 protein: CASSRTLASTDTQYF

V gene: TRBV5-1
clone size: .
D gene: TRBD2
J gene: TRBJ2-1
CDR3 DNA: TGCGCCAGCAGCTTGGGCGGGAGTCCCTACAATGAGCAGTTCTTC
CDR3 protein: CASSLGGSPYNEQFF

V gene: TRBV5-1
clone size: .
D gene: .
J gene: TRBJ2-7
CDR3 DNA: TGCGCCAGCAGCTTACACCAGGACACAGGCCCCTACGAGCAGTACTTC
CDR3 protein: CASSLHQDTGPYEQYF

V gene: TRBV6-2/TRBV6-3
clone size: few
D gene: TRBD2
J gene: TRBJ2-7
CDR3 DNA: TGTGCCAGCAGTCGACTAGCAAAGAAGGGACCCTACGAGCAGTACTTC
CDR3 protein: CASSRLAKKGPYEQYF

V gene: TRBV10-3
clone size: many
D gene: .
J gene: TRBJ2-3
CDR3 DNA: TGTGCCATCAGTGAGTACGGCGGAGCAGATACGCAGTATTTT
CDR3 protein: CAISEYGGADTQYF

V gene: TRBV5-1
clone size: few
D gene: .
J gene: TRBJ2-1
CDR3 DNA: TGCGCCAGCAGTCCACCAACTAGAAATTTATACAATGAGCAGTTCTTC
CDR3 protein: CASSPPTRNLYNEQFF

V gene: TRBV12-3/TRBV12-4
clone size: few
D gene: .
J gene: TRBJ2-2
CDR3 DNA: TGTGCCAGCAGTTATCAGGGCGCCGACGGGGAGCTGTTTTTT
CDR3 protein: CASSYQGADGELFF

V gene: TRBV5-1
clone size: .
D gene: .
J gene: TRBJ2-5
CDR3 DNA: TGCGCCAGCATATTGTTGCCCCCAACTCCGGACAGCGTCCATCAAGAGACCCAGTACTTC
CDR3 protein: CASILLPPTPDSVHQETQYF